These T cell receptor beta chains were read from a single sample in a study of T cells in Graves' hyperthyroidism and ophthalmopathy. TCRdb re-called the multiplex PCR reads through MiXCR, storing one row per CDR3 protein. The sample lists hundreds of thousands of distinct CDR3 sequences; 14% were seen once. Sequences were obtained from blood. These receptors originate from a woman aged 18-30 years with Graves' hyperthyroidism. CDR3s include the opening cysteine and the closing phenylalanine or tryptophan. D genes are given only for firm matches. Some rows have no size entry. The others give once, few or many, or a class for an expanded clone.

NA	TRBJ1-2	NA	TRBV4-2	TGTGCCAGCAGCCAAGGGGAGACTGGCTACACCTTC	CASSQGETGYTF
many	TRBJ1-2	NA	TRBV20-1	TGCAGTGAACGGGGCGGGGTAGGGTATGGCTACACCTTC	CSERGGVGYGYTF
few	TRBJ1-2	NA	TRBV11-2	TGTGCCAGCAGCACTAGGGTGGGGATTCCTGGCTACACCTTC	CASSTRVGIPGYTF
NA	TRBJ2-5	TRBD2	TRBV7-9	TGTGCCAGCAGCAGTGGACTAGCGGGAGGGCCAAATCGGGAGACCCAGTACTTC	CASSSGLAGGPNRETQYF
few	TRBJ2-6	TRBD1	TRBV6-1	TGTGCCAGCAGATTCCTACAGGGGTCTTCCATCTCTGGGGCCAACGTCCTGACTTTC	CASRFLQGSSISGANVLTF
many	TRBJ2-1	TRBD2	TRBV2	TGTGCCAGCAGTCTTACCGGGACTAGCGTCAACAATGAGCAGTTCTTC	CASSLTGTSVNNEQFF
many	TRBJ2-5	NA	TRBV6-1	TGTGCCAGCAGTGAATATACGACAGTGTTCTTAGCTGGGGGCCAGTACTTC	CASSEYTTVFLAGGQYF
NA	TRBJ1-1	NA	TRBV10-3	TGTGCCATCTCCCGAGGTAACACTGAAGCTTTCTTT	CAISRGNTEAFF
few	TRBJ2-1	TRBD1	TRBV24-1	TGTGCCACCAGTGATCCCCGGACAGGGTCATTCTACAATGAGCAGTTCTTC	CATSDPRTGSFYNEQFF
many	TRBJ2-1	TRBD2	TRBV20-1	TGCAGTGCCTGTAGCGGGAGCGAATCCTACAATGAGCAGTTCTTC	CSACSGSESYNEQFF
few	TRBJ2-7	NA	TRBV2	TGTGCCAGCACCGCCCCCGGGGTCGGCTACGAGCAGTACTTC	CASTAPGVGYEQYF
many	TRBJ2-5	NA	TRBV18	TGTGCCAGCTCACCTAGGGCCAGAACCTATCAAGAGACCCAGTACTTC	CASSPRARTYQETQYF